This T cell receptor (beta chain) was found in a study of CDR3 diversity in severe acne. Germline V gene sequence: CDR1 MNHEY, CDR2 SVGAGI. This CDR3 spans 14 amino acids. V lost 5 bases, J lost 5 bases, and 4 bases stayed unmatched. TCRdb called the PCR reads again in MiXCR, with one record for every CDR3 protein. The table records about 84,000 distinct CDR3 sequences, under 65% of them present only once. Sequencing input: blood. The source of this sequence is a male donor in good health, without acne. This chain links TRBV6-5 with TRBJ1-4; 8 nucleotides match TRBD1. In DNA form, the CDR3 reads TGTGCCAGCAGTCGGGACAGGTCGAATGAAAAACTGTTTTTT. Protein sequence: CASSRDRSNEKLFF.